One sample yielded the 20 T cell receptor beta chains listed below, sequenced in a study of blood T cell repertoires in COVID-19. TCRdb's table, derived via immunoSEQ multiplex PCR, lists solely in-frame clones and lacks some. The repertoire holds 150,000 to 200,000 clones, approximately 91% seen once, with around 1.9% in the top ten. The sequencing input was peripheral blood. Every receptor here comes from a man between 65 and 85 years old with active or convalescent COVID-19.

The chain couples TRBV11-2 to TRBJ1-4; D is uncertain. Looked up from germline, CDR1 is SGHAT and CDR2 is FQNNGV. The length of the CDR3 is 15 residues. V lost 0 bases, J lost 6 bases, and 11 bases lay in between. The CDR3 is CASSLERAQDEKLFF. The CDR3 coding sequence is TGTGCCAGCAGCTTAGAGCGGGCGCAGGATGAAAAACTGTTTTTT.

The V gene is TRBV6-6, the J gene TRBJ2-3; D is undetermined. The CDR3 extends over 14 amino acids. The V gene lost 4 bases and the J gene lost 2 bases, with 10 bases spanning the gap. Per the germline V gene, CDR1 is MNHNY and CDR2 is SVGAGI (reference sequence). The DNA of the CDR3 is TGTGCCAGCAGTTGGTCGGAGCACACAGATACGCAGTATTTT. As protein: CASSWSEHTDTQYF.

The rearrangement uses TRBV18 and TRBJ2-3; 8 nucleotides align to TRBD2. This CDR3 spans 15 amino acids. CDR1 and CDR2 from the germline V gene are KGHSH and LQKENI. V trimming: 3 bases; J trimming: 2 bases; junction bases outside the gene matches: 4. The CDR3 DNA reads as TGTGCCAGCTCACCTAGCGGGATGATCACAGATACGCAGTATTTT. Its protein is CASSPSGMITDTQYF.

The CDR3 nucleotides read TGTGCCAGCAGTGTGGGGACTAACACTGAAGCTTTCTTT. Protein product: CASSVGTNTEAFF. This chain connects TRBV6-4 to TRBJ1-1; TRBD1 is a possible D gene (5 bases). The CDR3 runs 13 residues. V lost 4 bases and J lost 2, with 8 bases in between. Germline V gives CDR1 MRHNA, CDR2 SNTAGT.

The CDR3 bases are TGTGCCAGCAGCACGAGCCGGGACAGGGTTAACCATGAGCAGTTCTTC. Amino acids: CASSTSRDRVNHEQFF. The rearrangement links TRBV7-2 to TRBJ2-1, with 9 bases identical to TRBD1. The CDR3 covers 16 residues. J lost 8 bases, V lost 5 bases, and 13 bases had no gene match. CDR1 is SGHTA and CDR2 is FQGNSA in the germline V gene.

V and J are TRBV19 and TRBJ1-5; D possibly corresponds to TRBD1 (5 bases). Germline assignment: CDR1 LNHDA and CDR2 SQIVND (reference sequence). V gave up 6 bases and J gave up 1 base, with 13 bases separating them. This CDR3 comprises 15 residues. The chain's CDR3 is CASRLRGSSNQPQHF. CDR3 nucleotide sequence: TGTGCCAGTAGACTAAGGGGATCCAGCAATCAGCCCCAGCATTTT.

The V and J genes are TRBV29-1 and TRBJ2-2; a possible D gene is TRBD1 (7 bases). The CDR3 sequence is 15 residues long. Trimming shortened V by 3 bases and J by 1 base, and 12 bases separated the two germline ends. Germline V CDR1 and CDR2: SQVTM, ANQGSEA. The DNA for the CDR3 is TGCAGCGTTGAGGAGGGGGCAGGGAACACCGGGGAGCTGTTTTTT. This codes for CSVEEGAGNTGELFF.

The V gene is TRBV7-9, the J gene TRBJ2-2, with D hard to call. Between the trimmed V and J ends, which lost 1 base and 1 base, there was a span of 7 bases. Germline-derived CDR1 and CDR2 are SEHNR and FQNEAQ (reference sequence). The CDR3 has 15 residues. CDR3 sequence: CASSLVGRNTGELFF. DNA for the CDR3: TGTGCCAGCAGCTTAGTTGGCAGGAACACCGGGGAGCTGTTTTTT.

This clone occurred once. V usage is TRBV27 and J usage is TRBJ2-1; unclear D gene. Trimming removed 5 bases at V and 7 bases at J, with 9 bases between. Germline assignment: CDR1 MNHEY and CDR2 SMNVEV (reference sequence). The CDR3 is made up of 12 amino acids. The CDR3, as DNA: TGTGCCAGCAGTCTTCTAGGAAATGAGCAGTTCTTC. Amino acid sequence: CASSLLGNEQFF.

CDR3 DNA: TGTGCCAGCAGCTTTACCTACGAGCAGTACTTC. This codes for CASSFTYEQYF. V gene TRBV5-5 combines with J gene TRBJ2-7; D ambiguous. V was shortened by 2 bases and J by 2 bases, with 2 bases between the two germline ends. The germline gives CDR1 SGHKS, CDR2 YYEKEE (reference sequence). This CDR3 has 11 residues.

This chain joins TRBV5-1 and TRBJ2-1, with D tentatively TRBD2 (7 bases). Germline loops: CDR1 SGHRS, CDR2 YFSETQ. Trimming took 0 bases from V and 10 from J, leaving 14 bases between them. The CDR3 sequence is 14 residues long. CDR3 bases: TGCGCCAGCAGCTTGGCACAATCGGGGGGCGAGCAGTTCTTC. It yields the protein CASSLAQSGGEQFF.

This clone was observed once. This chain links TRBV18 with TRBJ1-2; 9 nucleotides line up with TRBD1. Losses at the gene ends were 2 bases for V and 10 bases for J; bases not matched to a gene: 2. The CDR3 spans 12 residues. The germline V gene encodes CDR1 KGHSH and CDR2 LQKENI. CDR3 nucleotide sequence: TGTGCCAGCTCACCATGGGACAGGGACTACACCTTC. It is translated as CASSPWDRDYTF.

The J gene is TRBJ1-2, the V gene TRBV28; D uncertain. This CDR3 has 12 amino acids. V lost 10 bases and J 4 bases, leaving 13 bases between the germline ends. Germline CDR1 MDHEN, CDR2 SYDVKM. The CDR3 region has the DNA TGTGCCACCAGGCTTGGAGTCTATGGCTACACCTTC. This encodes CATRLGVYGYTF.

The genes are TRBV15 and TRBJ2-2, with TRBD2 identical over 11 bases. The CDR3 is 16 residues long. Germline loops: CDR1 LNHNV, CDR2 YYDKDF (reference sequence). V dropped 0 bases and J dropped 7; count of bases not matched to a gene: 4. The CDR3 is CATSRDWGTSGGELFF. The CDR3 DNA sequence: TGTGCCACCAGCAGAGATTGGGGGACTAGCGGCGGGGAGCTGTTTTTT.

The chain carries TRBV7-8 and TRBJ2-7; TRBD2 matches at 8 bases. This CDR3 spans 14 amino acids. Per germline, CDR1 SGHVS and CDR2 FQNEAQ. Germline trimming cut 5 bases from V and 3 bases from J; bases unmatched to any gene: 6. The CDR3 sequence is CASSPIAGSYEQYF. CDR3 bases: TGTGCCAGCAGCCCAATAGCGGGGAGCTACGAGCAGTACTTC.

The V and J genes are TRBV3-1 (or the pseudogene TRBV3-2) and TRBJ1-1; a weak D match, TRBD1 (5 bases). Germline CDR1 is LGHDT and CDR2 is YNNKEL (reference sequence). The ends were cut back, 4 bases at V and 6 bases at J, with 15 bases in the middle. This CDR3 is built from 14 residues. The CDR3 loop is CASSRTWTTPEAFF. The CDR3 DNA sequence: TGTGCCAGCAGCCGTACTTGGACAACCCCTGAAGCTTTCTTT.

This clone was counted once. V and J are TRBV19 and TRBJ2-2, with D perhaps TRBD1 (6 bases). The CDR3 runs 15 residues. V dropped 4 bases and J dropped 1 base, with 10 bases sitting between them. Germline V lookup: CDR1 LNHDA, CDR2 SQIVND (reference sequence). Written as DNA, the CDR3 is TGTGCCAGTAGTAGCGGACAGCAGAACACCGGGGAGCTGTTTTTT. Translation: CASSSGQQNTGELFF. The complete variable domain, with remaining parts taken from reference TRBV19 and TRBJ2-2, reads DGGITQSPKYLFRKEGQNVTLSCEQNLNHDAMYWYRQDPGQGLRLIYYSQIVNDFQKGDIAEGYSVSREKKESFPLTVTSAQKNPTAFYLCASSSGQQNTGELFFGEGSRLTVL.

The J gene is TRBJ2-3, the V gene TRBV5-6; no definite D call. The CDR3 is 14 residues long. Germline V lookup: CDR1 SGHDT, CDR2 YYEEEE. The germline V and J ends were trimmed by 4 bases and 3 bases, with 12 bases remaining between them. The CDR3 loop reads CASSLPPSTDTQYF. Written as DNA, the CDR3 is TGTGCCAGCAGCCTCCCGCCTAGTACAGATACGCAGTATTTT.

The gene calls are TRBV6-5 and TRBJ1-2; 7 bases align to TRBD1. CDR3 length equals 14 residues. Trimming removed 6 bases from V and 5 bases from J; junction bases left unmatched: 9. CDR1 and CDR2 from the germline V gene are MNHEY and SVGAGI. CDR3: CASRSDRDLYGYTF. The CDR3 nucleotides read TGTGCCAGCAGATCAGACAGGGACCTATATGGCTACACCTTC.

CDR3 protein: CASSEPASRGRIGELFF. CDR3 bases: TGTGCCAGCAGTGAACCAGCTTCACGGGGGAGAATCGGGGAGCTGTTTTTT. The J gene is TRBJ2-2, the V gene TRBV2; possibly TRBD2 for D (6 bases). Germline-derived CDR1 and CDR2 are SNHLY and FYNNEI. CDR3 length: 17 amino acids. Trimming pared 2 bases from V and 7 bases from J, leaving 20 bases between.